The 24 T cell receptor beta chains below were found in one sample sequenced in a study of blood T cell repertoires in COVID-19. Profiled with immunoSEQ multiplex PCR; TCRdb holds only in-frame clones, not every one. The table has tens of thousands of clones, about nine tenths seen once. Material for sequencing was peripheral blood. The receptors were sampled from a woman of 80 years or more in a cohort sampled during active or convalescent COVID-19.

The chain uses TRBV6-5 and TRBJ1-1; D perhaps matches TRBD1 (6 bases). The CDR3 length is 13 residues. From germline, CDR1 is MNHEY and CDR2 SVGAGI. Trimming took off 2 bases at V and 8 bases at J, with 12 bases between the two ends. CDR3 loop: CASSYTGRGEAFF. The CDR3 bases are TGTGCCAGCAGTTACACAGGGAGAGGGGAAGCTTTCTTT.

The chain joins TRBV27 to TRBJ1-6, with D uncertain. The CDR3 has 13 residues. Germline CDR1 and CDR2: MNHEY and SMNVEV (reference sequence). Trimming shortened V by 2 bases and J by 14 bases, and 13 bases separated the two germline ends. CDR3 residues: CASSLAGYGSLHF. CDR3 DNA: TGTGCCAGCAGTTTAGCGGGATACGGATCCCTCCACTTT.

The chain combines TRBV29-1 with TRBJ2-1; TRBD2 is a possible D gene (7 bases). V was shortened by 4 bases and J by 4 bases, with 14 bases between the two germline ends. Germline V gene sequence: CDR1 SQVTM, CDR2 ANQGSEA. This CDR3 has 14 residues. The CDR3 DNA is TGCAGCGTTGTGCAGGGGAGGGCTTACAATGAGCAGTTCTTC. Translated, it gives CSVVQGRAYNEQFF.

The chain employs TRBV30 and TRBJ2-3, with 12 bases identical to TRBD2. This CDR3 is 16 amino acids long. In germline, CDR1 is GTSNPN, CDR2 SVGIG (reference sequence). Unmatched junction bases numbered 7, after V lost 3 bases and J lost 3 bases. The CDR3 region has the DNA TGTGCCTGGAGCGCCGGACTAGCGGGACGAACAGATACGCAGTATTTT. This translates into CAWSAGLAGRTDTQYF. Based on the CDR3 plus reference TRBV30 and TRBJ2-3, the full variable domain is SQTIHQWPATLVQPVGSPLSLECTVEGTSNPNLYWYRQAAGRGLQLLFYSVGIGQISSEVPQNLSASRPQDRQFILSSKKLLLSDSGFYLCAWSAGLAGRTDTQYFGPGTRLTVL.

V gene TRBV7-6 combines with J gene TRBJ2-2; 11 bases map to TRBD1. Germline V gives CDR1 SGHVS, CDR2 FNYEAQ. This CDR3 is built from 16 residues. J gave up 2 bases and V 2 bases, and 1 base lay outside the gene matches. Here the CDR3 reads CASSLWTGGNTGELFF. The CDR3 DNA follows: TGTGCCAGCAGCTTATGGACAGGGGGCAACACCGGGGAGCTGTTTTTT.

The rearrangement joins TRBV11-2 to TRBJ2-1, with D hard to call. Trimming left V 1 base short and J 8 bases short, with 12 bases between. Germline assignment: CDR1 SGHAT and CDR2 FQNNGV. The CDR3 sequence is 14 residues long. The CDR3 loop is CASSLGVATHEQFF. The CDR3 nucleotides read TGTGCCAGCAGCTTAGGGGTAGCAACCCATGAGCAGTTCTTC.

This clone was found once. The J gene is TRBJ1-4, the V gene TRBV7-2; D is ambiguous. V was shortened by 4 bases and J by 0 bases, with 9 bases between the two germline ends. CDR1 SGHTA and CDR2 FQGNSA come from the germline V gene. The CDR3 extends over 15 amino acids. CDR3 region: CASSYGISTNEKLFF. The CDR3 DNA is TGTGCCAGCAGCTACGGTATTTCAACTAATGAAAAACTGTTTTTT.

The rearrangement uses TRBV4-1 and TRBJ1-3; D is unresolved. The CDR3 covers 17 residues. Trimming shortened V by 3 bases and J by 0 bases, and 15 bases separated the two germline ends. CDR1 and CDR2 from the germline V gene are MGHRA and YSYEKL. The CDR3 region has the DNA TGCGCCAGCAGCCACCTCTTCCCCAGTGACTCTGGAAACACCATATATTTT. This gives the protein CASSHLFPSDSGNTIYF.

The V and J genes are TRBV2 and TRBJ1-2; no definite D call. The germline V and J ends were trimmed by 6 bases and 4 bases, with 18 bases remaining between them. Germline V lookup: CDR1 SNHLY, CDR2 FYNNEI. The CDR3 length is 15 residues. CDR3 DNA: TGTGCCAGCAGGAATCCGGGGTCGATGATCTATGGCTACACCTTC. Amino acid sequence: CASRNPGSMIYGYTF.

The CDR3 DNA is TGTGCCAGCAGCTTGGAACTAGCGGGAGGGTCGGATACGCAGTATTTT. It translates to CASSLELAGGSDTQYF. The chain recombines TRBV5-6 with TRBJ2-3, with TRBD2 identical over 13 bases. This CDR3 spans 16 amino acids. The germline CDR1 and CDR2 sequences are SGHDT and YYEEEE. J lost 6 bases, V lost 0 bases, and 4 bases had no gene match.

The chain employs TRBV7-9 and TRBJ2-5; possible D gene TRBD1, 6 bases. Germline CDR1 is SEHNR and CDR2 is FQNEAQ (reference sequence). The length of the CDR3 is 16 residues. The V and J ends lost 3 bases and 5 bases respectively, with 19 bases between them. CDR3 protein: CASSFPDRLNAETQYF. CDR3 bases: TGTGCCAGCAGCTTCCCGGACAGACTGAATGCTGAGACCCAGTACTTC.

The chain links TRBV30 to TRBJ1-1; 7 positions agree with TRBD1. CDR1 GTSNPN and CDR2 SVGIG come from the germline V gene (reference sequence). The CDR3 extends over 13 amino acids. After removal of 4 bases from V and 4 bases from J, the junction contained 6 bases not matched to a gene. CDR3 nucleotide sequence: TGTGCCTGGACAGGGGGAGGATTCACTGAAGCTTTCTTT. As protein: CAWTGGGFTEAFF.

J is TRBJ2-1 and V is TRBV5-1; 11 bases are a match to TRBD2. The CDR3 runs to 19 residues. Germline V lookup: CDR1 SGHRS, CDR2 YFSETQ. V gave up 5 bases and J gave up 6 bases; unmatched junction bases: 19. DNA for the CDR3: TGCGCCAGCAGTCTTGGGGCGGGCCTACTAGCGGGAGTCGGCAATGAGCAGTTCTTC. It yields the protein CASSLGAGLLAGVGNEQFF.

This clone showed up just once. The chain couples TRBV5-4 to TRBJ2-7, with TRBD1 matching over 10 bases. Germline-derived CDR1 and CDR2 are SGHNT and YYREEE (reference sequence). CDR3 size: 17 residues. Trimming removed 3 bases from V and 0 bases from J; junction bases left unmatched: 9. DNA for the CDR3: TGTGCCAGCAGCTCCCGACAGGGGGCCTTAAGCTCCTACGAGCAGTACTTC. This gives the protein CASSSRQGALSSYEQYF.

The chain is built from TRBV7-2 and TRBJ1-1; no definite D call. V was trimmed by 2 bases and J by 6 bases, leaving 7 bases between them. Germline V CDR1 and CDR2: SGHTA, FQGNSA. This CDR3 comprises 12 residues. The chain's CDR3 is CASSLMSAEAFF. The CDR3, as DNA: TGTGCCAGCAGCTTAATGAGTGCTGAAGCTTTCTTT.

V usage is TRBV5-6 and J usage is TRBJ1-5; unclear D gene. CDR1 is SGHDT, CDR2 YYEEEE, per germline. V lost 4 bases to trimming and J lost 5 bases, with 19 bases between them. The CDR3 extends over 16 amino acids. In DNA form, the CDR3 reads TGTGCCAGCAGCCTCCAGAAGCGTCCGGCCTATCAGCCCCAGCATTTT. The encoded protein is CASSLQKRPAYQPQHF.

This clone was seen a single time. The rearrangement links TRBV7-9 to TRBJ1-1; a possible D gene is TRBD1 (5 bases). The CDR3 has 15 amino acids. Trimming took off 3 bases at V and 4 bases at J, with 15 bases between the two ends. Germline CDR1 is SEHNR and CDR2 is FQNEAQ (reference sequence). The CDR3: CASSFLKGVGTEAFF. The DNA for the CDR3 is TGTGCCAGCAGCTTCCTGAAAGGGGTTGGCACTGAAGCTTTCTTT.

The V and J genes are TRBV7-9 and TRBJ1-4, with D tentatively TRBD1 (5 bases). Germline CDR1 SEHNR, CDR2 FQNEAQ (reference sequence). The CDR3 consists of 14 residues. Trimming pared 5 bases from V and 8 bases from J, leaving 15 bases between. This chain's CDR3 is CASSLQGVREKLFF. The CDR3 coding sequence is TGTGCCAGCAGCCTGCAGGGTGTACGAGAAAAACTGTTTTTT.

The genes are TRBV2 and TRBJ2-5, with 7 bases aligning to TRBD2. The V gene's germline CDR1 is SNHLY and CDR2 FYNNEI. The CDR3 is 15 residues long. The V and J ends lost 4 bases and 0 bases, in that order; junction bases with no gene match: 5. The CDR3: CASSVGGGNQETQYF. The CDR3 DNA follows: TGTGCCAGCAGTGTGGGCGGGGGAAACCAAGAGACCCAGTACTTC.

This clone was found once. The chain employs TRBV6-5 and TRBJ1-1; TRBD1 aligns across 9 bases. Per germline, CDR1 MNHEY and CDR2 SVGAGI. V shed 5 bases, J shed 10 bases, and the junction held 8 bases outside the gene matches. The CDR3 is 13 amino acids. The CDR3 here is CASSLPGQGVAFF. As DNA, the CDR3 is TGTGCCAGCAGTCTCCCGGGACAGGGAGTAGCTTTCTTT.

The rearrangement joins TRBV6-5 to TRBJ1-6; 8 bases align to TRBD1. The CDR3 is made up of 15 amino acids. The J segment lost 5 bases and the V segment lost 5 bases, leaving 5 bases of the junction unmatched. CDR1 is MNHEY, CDR2 SVGAGI, per germline. CDR3 sequence reads: CASSTEGQDNSPLHF. The CDR3 bases are TGTGCCAGCAGTACCGAGGGACAGGATAATTCACCCCTCCACTTT.

This chain connects TRBV28 to TRBJ1-4, with a tentative D call TRBD1 (5 bases). The CDR3 contains 13 residues. Germline V gene lookup returns CDR1 MDHEN and CDR2 SYDVKM. Trimming took off 7 bases at V and 1 base at J, with 7 bases between the two ends. The DNA for the CDR3 is TGTGCCAGCATTCAGGGAACTAATGAAAAACTGTTTTTT. Its translation is CASIQGTNEKLFF.

The rearrangement links TRBV11-2 to TRBJ2-7; 10 bases line up with TRBD1. V shed 5 bases and J 3 bases; nucleotides not matched to a gene: 7. The CDR3 runs 15 residues. Germline lookup yields CDR1 SGHAT and CDR2 FQNNGV. The CDR3 coding sequence is TGTGCCAGCAGCGCCACCGGGACAGGGGACTACGAGCAGTACTTC. Protein sequence: CASSATGTGDYEQYF.

The genes are TRBV6-5 and TRBJ2-1; D gene uncertain. Germline V gene lookup returns CDR1 MNHEY and CDR2 SVGAGI. V was trimmed by 6 bases and J by 8 bases, leaving 14 bases between them. This CDR3 has 13 amino acids. CDR3 region: CASRATLHHEQFF. The CDR3 DNA reads as TGTGCCAGCAGGGCGACTTTGCACCATGAGCAGTTCTTC.